This TCR beta chain was recovered during a study of PD-1 blockade in mismatch repair-deficient tumors. Using immunoSEQ multiplex PCR, the repertoire was profiled, and TCRdb retains in-frame clones only, with some absent. Among some 100,000 clones, 82% were seen once, and the ten largest hold around 6.9%. All patients were mismatch repair deficient, assessed by either PCR or immunohistochemistry. TCR sequencing covered a few patients who responded to pembrolizumab. The source material was peripheral blood, sampled less than 37 weeks after starting pembrolizumab. The TCR comes from an adult with mismatch repair-deficient cancer.

CDR3 protein: CASSPGGRASYSNQPQHF. CDR3 bases: TGTGCCAGCAGCCCCGGGGGCAGAGCAAGCTATAGCAATCAGCCCCAGCATTTT. The J gene is TRBJ1-5, the V gene TRBV5-6, with D perhaps TRBD1 (6 bases). The germline V gene encodes CDR1 SGHDT and CDR2 YYEEEE. Trimming removed 4 bases at V and 0 bases at J, with 20 bases between. The CDR3 totals 18 residues.